This paragraph reports one T cell receptor (beta chain). Its antigen has not been determined. No clone much larger than this one lies a single base away; base qualities are absent. This entry comes from a study of T cells in Graves' hyperthyroidism and ophthalmopathy (dated by TCRdb to between 2019 and 2020). At the level of the whole study: Peripheral blood samples were taken at the time of initial diagnosis, prior to any treatment. To identify TCR V-J signatures that set the groups apart, the researchers used a discovery cohort of about a hundred patients, made up of around 40 with Graves' ophthalmopathy and 57 with stable Graves' hyperthyroidism. For training and testing, the 100 or so patients in the discovery cohort were randomly divided in a 7:3 ratio. TCR Vbeta CDR3 sequencing of approximately 140 peripheral blood samples (over 40 ophthalmopathy, around 80 hyperthyroidism and about 17 progressor patients) is reported in the paper. An independent validation cohort of 18 to 20 hyperthyroidism patients and over 15 patients who later progressed to ophthalmopathy tested prospective prediction of ophthalmopathy. Once sampling was done, hyperthyroidism patients were given methimazole at a starting dose of 30 mg daily, whereas ophthalmopathy patients were given high-dose intravenous methylprednisolone. In addition, the study compared T-cell repertoires in thyroid tissue and in blood from about 6 Graves' hyperthyroidism patients. Study-level results and caveats: Blood samples also contained most of the expanded thyroid clonotypes (frequency above 0.001), which suggests that blood repertoires may reflect thyroid immune responses. In validation, the model predicted progression to ophthalmopathy with around 71% sensitivity and less than 80% specificity, a median of approximately 6.5 months before onset. No statistical method was used to fix the sample size in advance, and group allocation was not hidden from the investigators. Ophthalmopathy was separated from stable hyperthyroidism by a 13 V-J signature model, with about 88% sensitivity and roughly 84% specificity obtained in cross-validation and 80%/75% obtained in testing.

Amplification of TCR beta CDR3 regions was carried out from RNA transcripts. The first round of RT-PCR for the TCR CDR3 was performed with the HTBI primer set and the Qiagen OneStep RT-PCR kit. A second multiplex PCR round built the libraries, followed by size selection and purification. The libraries were sequenced on an Illumina HiSeq2000 using paired-end 100 bp reads. From the authors' description of their analysis: SOAPnuke was used to process the raw data, removing reads that contained adapters or uncalled bases, had a mean Phred below 15, or lacked an exact match to the constant primer or identifier. COPE v1.2.5 was used to merge the high-quality paired reads, and each unique nucleotide sequence was defined as a clonotype. MiTCR v1.1 was used to align the clonotypes against IMGT TRBV, TRBD and TRBJ reference segments. Only V-J combinations with frequency above 0.0001, covering roughly 99% of repertoires, were analysed. The TCS score was defined as F50 (clonal expansion) divided by E x V (chaos), with BLOSUM62-based TCRdist calculated between CDR3 peptides within each V-J. Welch's t-statistics and random forest reduced 450 to 600 V-J features to roughly 13, which were used in a naive Bayes classifier (R e1071). Using fastp trimming at Q25 and MiXCR clonotype assembly, TCRdb reanalyzed the public sequencing data and kept in-frame beta chains. When rows share a CDR3 protein, they turn into one entry using the most common DNA and genes. These V and J calls derive from TCRdb rather than the authors' analysis. In all, the sample holds about 530,000 distinct CDR3 sequences, and 17% of those were seen once. The ten largest make up approximately 16% of the sample.

CDR1 and CDR2 are read off the germline V gene as SGHRS and YFSETQ. The CDR3 has 14 amino acids, counting the end cysteine and phenylalanine. The kept DNA is CDR3 alone, 42 bases in frame from the first base. V and J lose 2 bases and 6 bases, and a span of 12 bases separates them. Ophthalmopathy patients had moderately to severely active disease, with a Clinical Activity Score of 3 or more, a NOSPECS grade of 4 or more, and a disease duration of less than 3 months. Exclusion was applied to patients with uncontrolled infections, other autoimmune diseases, pregnancy or lactation. Diagnoses were established on the basis of clinical symptoms, serum thyroxine and TRAb, thyroid ultrasound, and orbital computed tomography. PBMCs were separated from about 10 ml of fresh peripheral blood using Ficoll-Paque density gradient centrifugation. Total RNA was extracted using Trizol reagent, and RNA quality was assessed on an Agilent 2100 Bioanalyzer.

The TCR comes from a woman aged 18-29 years with Graves' ophthalmopathy. The specimen was blood. The chain employs TRBV5-1 and TRBJ2-1, with TRBD1 perhaps the D gene, on 6 matching bases. The nucleotides are TGCGCCAGCAGCTTCGGACAGCAGGGCAATGAGCAGTTCTTC. This codes for CASSFGQQGNEQFF.